This T cell receptor beta chain was sequenced in a study of blood T cells in healthy people across ages. PCR was performed a second time for roughly 7 to 11 cycles using a sample-barcoded 5' primer and a J-beta primer mix. MiXCR was run by TCRdb on the 5' RACE reads, yielding one entry per CDR3 protein. The sample lists roughly 800,000 distinct CDR3 sequences; roughly 50% were seen once. At least 6.5 million PBMCs were isolated per sample. V was clipped by 3 bases and J by 0 bases, with 11 bases between them. The CDR3 is made up of 15 amino acids. The germline CDR1 and CDR2 sequences are MNHEY and SVGAGI.

Sequencing input: blood. The chain is built from TRBV6-5 and TRBJ1-1; D call uncertain. This clonotype was obtained from a man aged 30 to 39 in good health. The CDR3 region is CASSYLGGLNTEAFF. In DNA form, the CDR3 reads TGTGCCAGCAGTTATTTAGGAGGCTTGAACACTGAAGCTTTCTTT.